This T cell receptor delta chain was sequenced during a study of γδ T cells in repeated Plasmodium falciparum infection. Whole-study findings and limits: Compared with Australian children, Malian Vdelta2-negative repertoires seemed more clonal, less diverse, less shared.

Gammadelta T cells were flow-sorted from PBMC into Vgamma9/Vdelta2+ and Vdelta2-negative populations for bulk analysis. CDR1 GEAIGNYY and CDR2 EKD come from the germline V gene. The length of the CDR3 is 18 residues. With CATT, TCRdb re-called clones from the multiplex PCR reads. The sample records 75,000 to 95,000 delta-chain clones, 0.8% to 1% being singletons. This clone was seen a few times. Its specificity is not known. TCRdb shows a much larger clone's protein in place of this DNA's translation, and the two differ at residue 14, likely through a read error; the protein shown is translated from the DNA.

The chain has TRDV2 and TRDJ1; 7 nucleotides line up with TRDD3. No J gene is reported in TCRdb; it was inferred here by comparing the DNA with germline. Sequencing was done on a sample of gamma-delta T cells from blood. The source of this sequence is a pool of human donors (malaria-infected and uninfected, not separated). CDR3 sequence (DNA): TGTGCCTGTGAGCCCCTCTCTACTGGGGTCGGGTACACCAATAAACTCATCTTT. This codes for CACEPLSTGVGYTNKLIF.